The 21 T cell receptor beta chains given below trace back to one sample, sequenced in a study of cytomegalovirus exposure and HLA in healthy donors. The PCR used 60 Vbeta and 13 Jbeta primers. The method was immunoSEQ multiplex PCR; TCRdb's version includes in-frame clones alone and lacks a portion of them. The sample includes around 230,000 clones, just under 80% seen only once; the top ten take 0.4% to 0.6%. The specimen sequenced was PBMCs. These receptors all come from a boy aged 10-17 years in good health and CMV-seronegative.

The CDR3 loop is CASSRDSKQFF. Written as DNA, the CDR3 is TGTGCCAGCAGCCGGGACTCAAAGCAGTTCTTC. The chain uses TRBV5-6 and TRBJ2-1; the D gene is possibly TRBD2 (6 bases). Trimming cost V 4 bases and J 11 bases, with 10 bases left between them. The CDR3 is made up of 11 amino acids. CDR1 and CDR2 (germline): SGHDT, YYEEEE.

The chain combines TRBV2 with TRBJ1-2; D might be TRBD1 (5 bases). The ends were cut back, 6 bases at V and 7 bases at J, with 9 bases in the middle. Germline CDR1 is SNHLY and CDR2 is FYNNEI. The CDR3 is 11 amino acids. DNA for the CDR3: TGTGCCAGCAGCGACAGTGTTGGCTACACCTTC. Translation: CASSDSVGYTF.

This rearrangement joins TRBV27 to TRBJ2-1, with 7 bases aligning to TRBD1. Germline V CDR1 and CDR2: MNHEY, SMNVEV (reference sequence). The CDR3 is 15 residues long. V was clipped by 2 bases and J by 5 bases; unmatched bases: 6. The CDR3: CASSLAGTAHNEQFF. The CDR3 region has the DNA TGTGCCAGCAGTTTAGCCGGGACAGCCCACAATGAGCAGTTCTTC.

The rearrangement links TRBV7-8 to TRBJ1-1, with D perhaps TRBD1 (5 bases). The CDR3 consists of 14 residues. From germline, CDR1 is SGHVS and CDR2 FQNEAQ. V was cut by 2 bases and J by 3 bases, with 10 bases left in between. CDR3 sequence (DNA): TGTGCCAGCAGCTTATTGGGAGGGGACACTGAAGCTTTCTTT. This gives the protein CASSLLGGDTEAFF.

As concerns this clone: Additional DNA sequences in this sample encode the identical CDR3. The chain recombines TRBV19 with TRBJ1-5, with D maybe TRBD1 (5 bases). This CDR3 spans 15 amino acids. Trimming removed 3 bases at V and 0 bases at J, with 9 bases between. Per the germline V gene, CDR1 is LNHDA and CDR2 is SQIVND (reference sequence). CDR3 sequence: CASSIWGDSNQPQHF. Written as DNA, the CDR3 is TGTGCCAGTAGTATTTGGGGGGATAGCAATCAGCCCCAGCATTTT.

The rearrangement links TRBV4-1 to TRBJ1-5, with D perhaps matching TRBD1 (6 bases). Germline V gene data show CDR1 as MGHRA and CDR2 as YSYEKL. V dropped 2 bases and J dropped 3 bases, with 8 bases sitting between them. CDR3 length: 14 amino acids. The CDR3 is CASSQPGVNQPQHF. The CDR3 DNA follows: TGCGCCAGCAGCCAACCAGGGGTCAATCAGCCCCAGCATTTT.

The CDR3 here is CASSYSGSGANVLTF. Written as DNA, the CDR3 is TGTGCCAGCAGTTACAGCGGCTCTGGGGCCAACGTCCTGACTTTC. The chain has TRBV6-6 and TRBJ2-6; tentatively, D is TRBD2 (5 bases). The CDR3 extends over 15 amino acids. V lost 2 bases to trimming and J lost 0 bases, with 5 bases between them. Germline V gene lookup returns CDR1 MNHNY and CDR2 SVGAGI (reference sequence).

The CDR3 spells CASSLLGVSTGETQYF. The CDR3 DNA reads as TGTGCCAGCAGTTTACTCGGGGTAAGCACGGGAGAGACCCAGTACTTC. The chain is built from TRBV27 and TRBJ2-5; maybe TRBD2 (5 bases). Germline assignment: CDR1 MNHEY and CDR2 SMNVEV (reference sequence). This CDR3 is built from 16 residues. V shed 2 bases and J shed 4 bases, with 17 bases lying between them.

The rearrangement links TRBV29-1 to TRBJ2-3; a possible D gene is TRBD1 (6 bases). Per the germline V gene, CDR1 is SQVTM and CDR2 is ANQGSEA. The CDR3 extends over 13 amino acids. Between the trimmed V and J ends, which lost 4 bases and 1 base, there was a span of 9 bases. CDR3 protein: CSVGNRGTDTQYF. CDR3 DNA sequence: TGCAGCGTTGGGAACAGGGGCACAGATACGCAGTATTTT.

The V and J genes are TRBV30 and TRBJ2-1, with 8 bases that match TRBD1. Germline CDR1 reads GTSNPN; CDR2 reads SVGIG (reference sequence). This CDR3 has 13 amino acids. V lost 2 bases, J lost 9 bases, and 6 bases stayed unmatched. CDR3 residues: CAWSPQGVSEQFF. CDR3 nucleotide sequence: TGTGCCTGGAGTCCACAGGGGGTAAGTGAGCAGTTCTTC.

The chain uses TRBV15 and TRBJ1-1; TRBD1 agrees at 11 bases. V gave up 2 bases and J gave up 4 bases; unmatched junction bases: 3. The V gene's germline CDR1 is LNHNV and CDR2 YYDKDF (reference sequence). The CDR3 spans 15 residues. CDR3 residues: CATSRPGTGGTEAFF. The CDR3 coding sequence is TGTGCCACCAGCAGACCCGGGACAGGGGGCACTGAAGCTTTCTTT.

This clone has only a few counts. The gene calls are TRBV7-9 and TRBJ2-3; 14 bases match TRBD2. Germline V lookup: CDR1 SEHNR, CDR2 FQNEAQ (reference sequence). The J segment lost 4 bases and the V segment lost 5 bases, leaving 14 bases of the junction unmatched. The CDR3 contains 19 residues. Written as DNA, the CDR3 is TGTGCCAGCAGCGTCGGGACTAGCGGGGGCCTTATTCAGTCAGATACGCAGTATTTT. It yields the protein CASSVGTSGGLIQSDTQYF.

The genes are TRBV6-6 and TRBJ2-3; D call uncertain. Looked up from germline, CDR1 is MNHNY and CDR2 is SVGAGI (reference sequence). Trimming shortened V by 6 bases and J by 4 bases, and 5 bases separated the two germline ends. There are 11 residues in the CDR3. Here the CDR3 DNA reads TGTGCCAGCAGCTTTTCAGATACGCAGTATTTT. Translated: CASSFSDTQYF.

J is TRBJ1-1 and V is TRBV14; TRBD1 matches at 9 bases. Germline-derived CDR1 and CDR2 are SGHDN and FVKESK. The trim removed 2 bases at V and 1 base at J, leaving 2 bases unmatched. There are 15 residues in the CDR3. Written as DNA, the CDR3 is TGTGCCAGCAGCCAACGGACAGGGGCGAACACTGAAGCTTTCTTT. Encoded protein: CASSQRTGANTEAFF. Using reference TRBV14 and TRBJ1-1 for the parts outside the CDR3, the full variable domain is EAGVTQFPSHSVIEKGQTVTLRCDPISGHDNLYWYRRVMGKEIKFLLHFVKESKQDESGMPNNRFLAERTGGTYSTLKVQPAELEDSGVYFCASSQRTGANTEAFFGQGTRLTVV.

V usage is TRBV5-6 and J usage is TRBJ1-2; the match to TRBD1 covers 8 bases. The CDR3 is 14 amino acids. Germline-derived CDR1 and CDR2 are SGHDT and YYEEEE. Trimming removed 6 bases from V and 7 bases from J; junction bases left unmatched: 11. CDR3 sequence reads: CASILTGDLFGYTF. CDR3 DNA: TGTGCCAGCATCCTGACAGGGGACCTGTTTGGCTACACCTTC.

CDR3 loop: CARSRVAGLADKYNEQFF. The CDR3 DNA follows: TGTGCCAGAAGCCGTGTAGCGGGACTAGCGGATAAATACAATGAGCAGTTCTTC. V usage is TRBV5-3 and J usage is TRBJ2-1; 11 nucleotides agree with TRBD2. TRBV5-3 is known as an ORF, though its function is uncertain. The V gene end was trimmed by 4 bases and the J gene end by 4 bases; junction bases not matched to a gene: 13. The CDR3 totals 18 residues.

V usage is TRBV4-1 and J usage is TRBJ2-3; the match to TRBD2 covers 8 bases. CDR1 MGHRA and CDR2 YSYEKL come from the germline V gene. This CDR3 has 20 residues. Trimming removed 1 base from V and 4 bases from J; junction bases left unmatched: 19. The CDR3 DNA follows: TGCGCCAGCAGCCAAGTCCTGGGCGAGCGGGGGCTAGGTCTGGCAGATACGCAGTATTTT. It encodes CASSQVLGERGLGLADTQYF.

The J gene is TRBJ2-7, the V gene TRBV6-1, with unresolved D. The CDR3 contains 12 residues. The V gene's germline CDR1 is MNHNS and CDR2 SASEGT. Trimming removed 6 bases at V and 3 bases at J, with 9 bases between. The CDR3 nucleotides read TGTGCCAGCAGCCCAGACATCTACGAGCAGTACTTC. Translated, it gives CASSPDIYEQYF.

This clone was detected only a few times. The chain couples TRBV5-1 to TRBJ1-6, with 8 bases matching TRBD1. CDR1 and CDR2 (germline): SGHRS, YFSETQ. Trimming cost V 2 bases and J 10 bases; bases outside gene matches: 5. CDR3 size: 14 residues. The CDR3 loop reads CASSLGQGASPLHF. DNA for the CDR3: TGCGCCAGCAGCTTAGGACAGGGCGCATCACCCCTCCACTTT.

Comments on this clone: One end of the junction fails to match germline, which may point to a read error. The rearrangement links TRBV7-2 to TRBJ2-4; the D gene is possibly TRBD1 (7 bases). Per the germline V gene, CDR1 is SGHTA and CDR2 is FQGNSA. CDR3 length: 14 residues. CDR3 nucleotides: TGTGCCAGCAGCTCCGGGAGTTTATGGGACAGCAAAACCTTC. Translation: CASSSGSLWDSKTF.

The gene calls are TRBV27 and TRBJ2-5, with 10 bases lining up with TRBD1. Unmatched junction bases numbered 10, after V lost 4 bases and J lost 2 bases. The CDR3 is 17 amino acids. The germline gives CDR1 MNHEY, CDR2 SMNVEV (reference sequence). The CDR3, as DNA: TGTGCCAGCAGTTATACAGGGACAGGGGAATTTCAAGAGACCCAGTACTTC. Its translation is CASSYTGTGEFQETQYF.